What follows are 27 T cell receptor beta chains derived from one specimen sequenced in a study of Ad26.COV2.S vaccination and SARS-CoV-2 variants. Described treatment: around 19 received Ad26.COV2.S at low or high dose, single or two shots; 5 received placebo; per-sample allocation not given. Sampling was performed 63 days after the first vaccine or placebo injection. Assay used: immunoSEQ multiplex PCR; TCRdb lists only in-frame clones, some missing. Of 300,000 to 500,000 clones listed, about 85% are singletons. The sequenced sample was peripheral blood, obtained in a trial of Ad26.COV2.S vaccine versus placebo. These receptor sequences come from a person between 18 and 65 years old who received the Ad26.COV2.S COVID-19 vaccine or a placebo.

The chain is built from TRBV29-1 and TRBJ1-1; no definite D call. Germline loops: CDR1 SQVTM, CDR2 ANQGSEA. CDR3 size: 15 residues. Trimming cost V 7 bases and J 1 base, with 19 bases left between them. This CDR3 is CSAREAGESNTEAFF. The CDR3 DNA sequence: TGCAGCGCTAGGGAGGCCGGGGAGTCGAACACTGAAGCTTTCTTT.

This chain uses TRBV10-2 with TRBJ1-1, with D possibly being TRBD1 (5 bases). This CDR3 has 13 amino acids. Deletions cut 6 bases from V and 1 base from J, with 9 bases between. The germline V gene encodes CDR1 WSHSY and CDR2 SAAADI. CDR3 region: CASSGTRNTEAFF. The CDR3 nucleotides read TGCGCCAGCAGCGGGACGAGGAACACTGAAGCTTTCTTT.

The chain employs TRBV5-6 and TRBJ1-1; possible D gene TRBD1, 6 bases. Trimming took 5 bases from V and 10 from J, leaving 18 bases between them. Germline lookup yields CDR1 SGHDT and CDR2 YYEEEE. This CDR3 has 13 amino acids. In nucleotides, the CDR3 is TGTGCCAGCAGTTCCGAACAGGGTCTCTTAGCTTTCTTT. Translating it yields CASSSEQGLLAFF. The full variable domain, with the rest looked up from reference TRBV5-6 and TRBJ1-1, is DAGVTQSPTHLIKTRGQQVTLRCSPKSGHDTVSWYQQALGQGPQFIFQYYEEEERQRGNFPDRFSGHQFPNYSSELNVNALLLGDSALYLCASSSEQGLLAFFGQGTRLTVV.

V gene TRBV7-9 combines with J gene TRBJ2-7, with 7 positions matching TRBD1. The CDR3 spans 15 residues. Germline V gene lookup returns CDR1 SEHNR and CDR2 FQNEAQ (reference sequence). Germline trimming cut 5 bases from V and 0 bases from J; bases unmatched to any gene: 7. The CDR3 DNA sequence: TGTGCCAGCAGCCAACACGGGACAGTCTCCTACGAGCAGTACTTC. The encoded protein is CASSQHGTVSYEQYF.

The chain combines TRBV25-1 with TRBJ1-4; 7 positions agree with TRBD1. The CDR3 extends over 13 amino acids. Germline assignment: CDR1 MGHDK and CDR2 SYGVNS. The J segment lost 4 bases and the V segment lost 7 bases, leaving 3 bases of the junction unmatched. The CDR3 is CASIGTVNEKLFF. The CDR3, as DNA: TGTGCCAGCATTGGGACAGTTAATGAAAAACTGTTTTTT.

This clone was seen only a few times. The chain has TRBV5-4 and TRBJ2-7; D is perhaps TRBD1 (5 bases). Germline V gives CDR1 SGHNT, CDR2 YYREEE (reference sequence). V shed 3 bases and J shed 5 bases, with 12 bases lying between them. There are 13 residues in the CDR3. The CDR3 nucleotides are TGTGCCAGCAGCTGGTGGGGCAGGGACGAGCAGTACTTC. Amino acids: CASSWWGRDEQYF.

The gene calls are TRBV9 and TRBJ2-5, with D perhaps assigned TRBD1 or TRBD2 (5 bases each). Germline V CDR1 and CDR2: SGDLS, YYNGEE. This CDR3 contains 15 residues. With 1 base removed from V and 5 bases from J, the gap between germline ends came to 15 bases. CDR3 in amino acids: CASSVSPGRGETQYF. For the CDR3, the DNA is TGTGCCAGCAGCGTAAGCCCAGGGAGAGGGGAGACCCAGTACTTC.

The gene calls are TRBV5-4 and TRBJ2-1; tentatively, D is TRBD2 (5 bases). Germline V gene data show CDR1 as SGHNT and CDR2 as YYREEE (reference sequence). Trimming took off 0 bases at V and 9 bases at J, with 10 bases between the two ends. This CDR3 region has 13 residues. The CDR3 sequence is CASSLDLAGEQFF. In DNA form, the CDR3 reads TGTGCCAGCAGCTTGGACCTAGCTGGTGAGCAGTTCTTC.

CDR3 nucleotides: TGTGCCAGCAGTTTCTACAGGGCGGAGGATACGCAGTATTTT. Translation: CASSFYRAEDTQYF. The rearrangement links TRBV27 to TRBJ2-3, with D perhaps matching TRBD1 (6 bases). The CDR3 extends over 14 amino acids. Germline assignment: CDR1 MNHEY and CDR2 SMNVEV (reference sequence). V was clipped by 3 bases and J by 6 bases, with 13 bases between them.

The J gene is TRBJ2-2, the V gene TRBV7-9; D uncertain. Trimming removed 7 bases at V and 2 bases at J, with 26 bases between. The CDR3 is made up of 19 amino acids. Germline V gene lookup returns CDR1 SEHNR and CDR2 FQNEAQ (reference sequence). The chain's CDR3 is CASTIIKGLGRSNTGELFF. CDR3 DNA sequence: TGTGCCAGCACCATAATTAAAGGGCTCGGGCGAAGTAACACCGGGGAGCTGTTTTTT.

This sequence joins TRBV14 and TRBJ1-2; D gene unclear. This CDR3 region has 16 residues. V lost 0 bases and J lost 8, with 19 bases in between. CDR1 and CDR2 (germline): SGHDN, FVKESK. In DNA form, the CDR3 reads TGTGCCAGCAGCCAAGATTTAACCGGGCACCACTTAGGCTACACCTTC. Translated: CASSQDLTGHHLGYTF.

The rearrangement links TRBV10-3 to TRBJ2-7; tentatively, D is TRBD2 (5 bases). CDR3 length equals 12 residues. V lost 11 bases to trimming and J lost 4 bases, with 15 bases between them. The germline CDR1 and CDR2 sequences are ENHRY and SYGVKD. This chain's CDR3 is CASGGLPYEQYF. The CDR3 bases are TGTGCCTCCGGAGGACTTCCTTACGAGCAGTACTTC.

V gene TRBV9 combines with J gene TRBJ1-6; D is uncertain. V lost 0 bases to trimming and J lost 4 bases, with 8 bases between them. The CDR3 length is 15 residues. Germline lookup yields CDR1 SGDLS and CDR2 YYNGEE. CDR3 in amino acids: CASSVDPQYNSPLHF. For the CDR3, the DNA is TGTGCCAGCAGCGTAGATCCGCAGTATAATTCACCCCTCCACTTT. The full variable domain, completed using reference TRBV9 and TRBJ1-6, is DSGVTQTPKHLITATGQRVTLRCSPRSGDLSVYWYQQSLDQGLQFLIQYYNGEERAKGNILERFSAQQFPDLHSELNLSSLELGDSALYFCASSVDPQYNSPLHFGNGTRLTVT.

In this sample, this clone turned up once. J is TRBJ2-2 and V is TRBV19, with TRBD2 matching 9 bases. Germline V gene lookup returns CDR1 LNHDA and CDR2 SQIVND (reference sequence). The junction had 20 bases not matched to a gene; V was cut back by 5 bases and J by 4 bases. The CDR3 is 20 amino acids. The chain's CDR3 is CASSARNSGGTSVVTGELFF. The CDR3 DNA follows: TGTGCCAGTAGTGCCCGGAATAGCGGGGGCACGTCCGTTGTCACCGGGGAGCTGTTTTTT.

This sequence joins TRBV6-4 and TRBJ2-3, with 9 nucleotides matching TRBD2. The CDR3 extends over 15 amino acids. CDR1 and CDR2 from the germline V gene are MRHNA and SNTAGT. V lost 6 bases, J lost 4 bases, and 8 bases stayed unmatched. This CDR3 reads CASSERGGVSDTQYF. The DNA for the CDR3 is TGTGCCAGCAGCGAGCGCGGGGGGGTCTCAGATACGCAGTATTTT.

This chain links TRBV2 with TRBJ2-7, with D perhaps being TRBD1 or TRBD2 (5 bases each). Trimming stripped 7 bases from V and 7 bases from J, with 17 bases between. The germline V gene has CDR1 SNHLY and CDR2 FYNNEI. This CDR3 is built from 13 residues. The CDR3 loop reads CASMIQGPGEQYF. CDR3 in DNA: TGTGCCAGCATGATTCAGGGACCCGGGGAGCAGTACTTC. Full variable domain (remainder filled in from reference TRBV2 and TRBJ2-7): EPEVTQTPSHQVTQMGQEVILRCVPISNHLYFYWYRQILGQKVEFLVSFYNNEISEKSEIFDDQFSVERPDGSNFTLKIRSTKLEDSAMYFCASMIQGPGEQYFGPGTRLTVT.

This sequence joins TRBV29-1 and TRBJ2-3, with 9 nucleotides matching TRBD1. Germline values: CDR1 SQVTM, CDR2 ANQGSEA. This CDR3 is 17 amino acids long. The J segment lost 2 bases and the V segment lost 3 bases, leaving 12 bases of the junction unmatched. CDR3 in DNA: TGCAGCGTTGACCGTCCCGGGACAGGGTACGACACAGATACGCAGTATTTT. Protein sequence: CSVDRPGTGYDTDTQYF.

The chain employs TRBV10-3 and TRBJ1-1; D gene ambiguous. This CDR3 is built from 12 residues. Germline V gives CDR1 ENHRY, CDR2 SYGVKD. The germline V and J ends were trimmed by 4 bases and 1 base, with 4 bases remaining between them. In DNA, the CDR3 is TGTGCCATCAGTGGGTCGAACACTGAAGCTTTCTTT. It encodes CAISGSNTEAFF.

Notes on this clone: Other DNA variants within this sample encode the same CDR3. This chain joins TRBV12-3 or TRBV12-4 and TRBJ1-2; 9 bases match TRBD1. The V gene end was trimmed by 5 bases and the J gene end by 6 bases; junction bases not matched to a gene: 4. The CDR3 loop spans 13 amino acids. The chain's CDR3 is CASSRTGGDGYTF. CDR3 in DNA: TGTGCCAGCAGTCGAACAGGGGGCGATGGCTACACCTTC.

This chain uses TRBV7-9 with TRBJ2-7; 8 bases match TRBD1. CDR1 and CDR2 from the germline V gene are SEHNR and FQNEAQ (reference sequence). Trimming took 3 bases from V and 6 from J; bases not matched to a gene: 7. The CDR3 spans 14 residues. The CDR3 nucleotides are TGTGCCAGCAGCTTTCTCCAGGGGGCCTCCGAGCAGTACTTC. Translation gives CASSFLQGASEQYF.

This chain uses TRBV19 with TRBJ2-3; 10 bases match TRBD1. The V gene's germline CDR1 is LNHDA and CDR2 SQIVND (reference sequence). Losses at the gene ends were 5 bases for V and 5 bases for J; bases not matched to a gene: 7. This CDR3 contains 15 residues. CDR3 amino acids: CASSSDRGLQDTQYF. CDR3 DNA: TGTGCCAGTAGTTCCGACAGGGGGCTTCAAGATACGCAGTATTTT.

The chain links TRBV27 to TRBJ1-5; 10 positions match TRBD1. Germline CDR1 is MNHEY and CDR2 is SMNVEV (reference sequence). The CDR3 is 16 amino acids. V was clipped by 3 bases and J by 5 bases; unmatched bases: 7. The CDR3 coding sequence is TGTGCCAGCAGTTTGACCGGGGACAGGGGCGATCAGCCCCAGCATTTT. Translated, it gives CASSLTGDRGDQPQHF.

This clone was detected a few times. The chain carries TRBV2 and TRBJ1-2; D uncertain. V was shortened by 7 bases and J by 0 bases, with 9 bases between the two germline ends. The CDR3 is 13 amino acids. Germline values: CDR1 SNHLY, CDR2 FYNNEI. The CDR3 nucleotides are TGTGCCAGCACGGATGACACTAACTATGGCTACACCTTC. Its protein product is CASTDDTNYGYTF.

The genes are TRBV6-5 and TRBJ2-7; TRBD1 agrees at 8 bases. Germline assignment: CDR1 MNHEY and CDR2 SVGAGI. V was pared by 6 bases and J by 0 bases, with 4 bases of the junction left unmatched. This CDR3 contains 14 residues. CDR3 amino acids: CASSRQGTSYEQYF. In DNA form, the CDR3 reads TGTGCCAGCAGCCGACAGGGGACCTCCTACGAGCAGTACTTC.

CDR3 region: CASSQDHGNSPLHF. In DNA, the CDR3 is TGCGCCAGCAGCCAAGATCATGGGAATTCACCCCTCCACTTT. The chain employs TRBV4-3 and TRBJ1-6, with unresolved D. CDR3 length: 14 amino acids. Germline V gene lookup returns CDR1 LGHNA and CDR2 YSLEER. The V gene lost 0 bases and the J gene lost 7 bases, with 7 bases spanning the gap.

The CDR3 region has the DNA TGTGCCTGGAGTGCCCAGGGCCTCAAAAACATTCAGTACTTC. Protein sequence: CAWSAQGLKNIQYF. The rearrangement links TRBV30 to TRBJ2-4; D might be TRBD1 (5 bases). The CDR3 consists of 14 residues. V lost 1 base to trimming and J lost 3 bases, with 10 bases between them. Germline lookup yields CDR1 GTSNPN and CDR2 SVGIG (reference sequence).

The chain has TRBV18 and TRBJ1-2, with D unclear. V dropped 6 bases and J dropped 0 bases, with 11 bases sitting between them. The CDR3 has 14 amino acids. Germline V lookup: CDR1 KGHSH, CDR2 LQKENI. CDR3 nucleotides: TGTGCCAGCTCTGAGAGTGGGCCTAACTATGGCTACACCTTC. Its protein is CASSESGPNYGYTF.